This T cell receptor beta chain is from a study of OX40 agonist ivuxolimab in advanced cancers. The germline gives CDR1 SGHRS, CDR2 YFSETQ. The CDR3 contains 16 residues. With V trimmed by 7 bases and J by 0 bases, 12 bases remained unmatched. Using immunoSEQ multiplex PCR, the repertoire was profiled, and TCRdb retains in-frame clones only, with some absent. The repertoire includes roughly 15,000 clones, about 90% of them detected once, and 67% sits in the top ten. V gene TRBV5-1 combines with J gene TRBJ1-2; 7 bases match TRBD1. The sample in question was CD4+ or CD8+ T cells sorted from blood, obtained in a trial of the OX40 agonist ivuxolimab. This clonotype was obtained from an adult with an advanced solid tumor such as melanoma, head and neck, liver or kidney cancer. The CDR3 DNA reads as TGCGCCAGCGGTGACAGGGAACGAGCTGCTAACTATGGCTACACCTTC. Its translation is CASGDRERAANYGYTF.